These T cell receptor beta chains were read from a single sample in a study of cytomegalovirus exposure and HLA in healthy donors. Some clones are missing from TCRdb's copy, which holds only in-frame ones; the method was immunoSEQ multiplex PCR. The data contain around 110,000 clones, over 60% of them singletons. Sample: PBMCs. These receptors all stem from a woman between 50 and 59 years old in good health and CMV-seropositive. The CDR3 runs from the conserved cysteine through the conserved F or W. A D gene is named only where the DNA matches it firmly. Expanded clones get a size class; other rows say once, few or many, or leave the size out.

abundance	v_gene	d_gene	j_gene	CDR3nt	CDR3aa
-	TRBV5-1	-	TRBJ1-4	TGCGCCAGCAGCTTTGGGGGGGCTAATGAAAAACTGTTTTTT	CASSFGGANEKLFF
-	TRBV5-1	-	TRBJ1-6	TGCGCCAGCAGCGGTGGGGGGTCAACCATAAATTCACCCCTCCACTTT	CASSGGGSTINSPLHF
few	TRBV11-2	-	TRBJ1-2	TGTGCCAGCAGCTTCGGTGGTAGGGGGTTTAAGGATGGCTACACCTTC	CASSFGGRGFKDGYTF
-	TRBV27	TRBD2	TRBJ2-2	TGTGCCAGCAGTTTAGTACTAGCGGGGGGGTTTATCGGGGAGCTGTTTTTT	CASSLVLAGGFIGELFF
once	TRBV5-6	-	TRBJ2-3	TGTGCCAGCAGCTTACGAGGAGCAGATACGCAGTATTTT	CASSLRGADTQYF
few	TRBV10-3	-	TRBJ1-1	TGTGCCATCAGAGTCTCCGGGGGGACTGAAGCTTTCTTT	CAIRVSGGTEAFF
-	TRBV28	-	TRBJ2-6	TGTGCCAGCAGTCTCCCAGGGGTTGGGGCCAACGTCCTGACTTTC	CASSLPGVGANVLTF
-	TRBV19	-	TRBJ2-3	TGTGCCAGTAGTATGTGGGCAGACCCCACAGATACGCAGTATTTT	CASSMWADPTDTQYF
few	TRBV4-2	TRBD1	TRBJ1-3	TGTGCCAGCAGCCCCGAGGGACAGATGGGAAACACCATATATTTT	CASSPEGQMGNTIYF
-	TRBV30	-	TRBJ2-2	TGTGCCTGGAGTGGGCAGGGCGGGGAGCTGTTTTTT	CAWSGQGGELFF
few	TRBV4-1	TRBD1	TRBJ2-5	TGCGCCAGCAGCCAGGGGGACAGGGAGTACCAAGAGACCCAGTACTTC	CASSQGDREYQETQYF
once	TRBV9	-	TRBJ1-2	TGTGCCAGCAGCATTCGGGACAACCTAAACTATGGCTACACCTTC	CASSIRDNLNYGYTF
-	TRBV7-3	TRBD2	TRBJ2-1	TGTGCCAGCAGCTTACAGCGGGGGGACTACAATGAGCAGTTCTTC	CASSLQRGDYNEQFF
-	TRBV5-6	TRBD2	TRBJ2-3	TGTGCCAGCAGCCTGGTGGGCCAGCGGGGCTTGGGAAATACGCAGTATTTT	CASSLVGQRGLGNTQYF
-	TRBV27	-	TRBJ2-1	TGTGCCAGCAGTTTAGGACTGTCCATTACCTACAATGAGCAGTTCTTC	CASSLGLSITYNEQFF
-	TRBV4-3	TRBD1	TRBJ2-5	TGCGCCAGCAGCCAAGAGCCGGGACAGGGTGCCGGGGAGCAGTACTTC	CASSQEPGQGAGEQYF
few	TRBV29-1	-	TRBJ1-1	TGCAGCGTGGGTCTAGGGGCGATGGGCACTGAAGCTTTCTTT	CSVGLGAMGTEAFF
-	TRBV6-6	-	TRBJ1-2	TGTGCCAGCGACAGGATTAACAGGGATAAACCCCATGGCTACACCTTC	CASDRINRDKPHGYTF
-	TRBV6-5	TRBD1	TRBJ1-6	TGTGCCAGCAGGAGACAGGGGGCAAATTCACCCCTCCACTTT	CASRRQGANSPLHF
-	TRBV30	-	TRBJ1-2	TGTGCCTGGGACAGGTTTTTTAACTATGGCTACACCTTC	CAWDRFFNYGYTF
-	TRBV30	TRBD1	TRBJ1-3	TGTGCCTGGAGTGTAGACAGGGCGTCTGGAAACACCATATATTTT	CAWSVDRASGNTIYF
-	TRBV2	-	TRBJ1-5	TGTGCCAGCAGTGAGGACAGTTATCAGCCCCAGCATTTT	CASSEDSYQPQHF
-	TRBV5-1	-	TRBJ1-3	TGCGCCAGCAGCTTGGCCTCAGGCAGGGTTTTCTCTGGAAACACCATATATTTT	CASSLASGRVFSGNTIYF
-	TRBV19	TRBD2	TRBJ2-3	TGTGCCAGTAGTAAGACTAGCGGGGGAGCTAACACAGATACGCAGTATTTT	CASSKTSGGANTDTQYF
-	TRBV6-6	TRBD1	TRBJ1-2	TGTGCCAGCAGCAGGCGGGAGGGGGCGGAAAACTATGGCTACACCTTC	CASSRREGAENYGYTF
-	TRBV28	-	TRBJ2-7	TGTGCCAGCGGTCCCGGAGGGACCTACGAGCAGTACTTC	CASGPGGTYEQYF
-	TRBV29-1	-	TRBJ1-1	TGCAGCGTATTAGGGGCCTACCTCACTGAAGCTTTCTTT	CSVLGAYLTEAFF
few	TRBV4-3	TRBD1	TRBJ2-1	TGCGCCAGCAGCCAAACAGGGGAGCTCTACAATGAGCAGTTCTTC	CASSQTGELYNEQFF
-	TRBV5-8	-	TRBJ2-3	TGTGCCAGCAGCTTGTTAGGGGGTCTGACAGATACGCAGTATTTT	CASSLLGGLTDTQYF
few	TRBV6-1	-	TRBJ2-7	TGTGCCAGCAGTTATTCGAGGCATGAGCAGTACTTC	CASSYSRHEQYF
-	TRBV7-3	-	TRBJ2-7	TGTGCCAGCAGCTTTCCGGGACTGACTAAATACGAGCAGTACTTC	CASSFPGLTKYEQYF
-	TRBV11-1	TRBD1	TRBJ1-4	TGTGCCAGCAGCTTCGGACAGGGGCCCAGAAAACTGTTTTTT	CASSFGQGPRKLFF
once	TRBV11-3	TRBD2	TRBJ2-3	TGTGCCAGCAGTCCCGGACTAGCGGGGCCAGGGGATACGCAGTATTTT	CASSPGLAGPGDTQYF
-	TRBV5-1	-	TRBJ1-4	TGCGCCAGCAGCTTACAATCGACAGCAACTAATGAAAAACTGTTTTTT	CASSLQSTATNEKLFF
-	TRBV18	-	TRBJ1-2	TGTGCCAGCTCCGCAAATATGACAGCCTCCTATGGCTACACCTTC	CASSANMTASYGYTF
-	TRBV19	-	TRBJ1-1	TGTGCCAGTAAACTCGCGGCCCCGGGCACTGAAGCTTTCTTT	CASKLAAPGTEAFF
-	TRBV5-6	-	TRBJ2-5	TGTGCCAGCAGCTTCAGGCAGACGAGATCGAAAGAGACCCAGTACTTC	CASSFRQTRSKETQYF
-	TRBV9	-	TRBJ2-3	TGTGCCAGCAGCGCAGGGCTGGGGGCGGGAGATACGCAGTATTTT	CASSAGLGAGDTQYF
-	TRBV7-3	-	TRBJ1-1	TGTGCCAGCAGCTTTTTTGCCGACAGGAAAGCTTTCTTT	CASSFFADRKAFF
-	TRBV28	TRBD1	TRBJ1-1	TGTGCCAGCAGTTCCCCGGACAGGGTCGCCGAAGCTTTCTTT	CASSSPDRVAEAFF
once	TRBV19	TRBD2	TRBJ2-2	TGTGCCAGTAGTATAGTGGGGGGGGGTGCCGGGGAGCTGTTTTTT	CASSIVGGGAGELFF
-	TRBV7-9	TRBD1	TRBJ2-4	TGTGCCAGCAGCTTGGGCCGGACAGGGTGGGACATTCAGTACTTC	CASSLGRTGWDIQYF
few	TRBV27	-	TRBJ1-5	TGTGCCAGCAGTTTAACGGGGAGCAATCAGCCCCAGCATTTT	CASSLTGSNQPQHF
-	TRBV7-7	-	TRBJ1-6	TGTGCCAGCAGCTCCCTCGCGGAGGGACTCCTAAGCTCCTATAATTCACCCCTCCACTTT	CASSSLAEGLLSSYNSPLHF
-	TRBV11-2	TRBD1	TRBJ1-4	TGTGCCAGCAGCTGGGGACAGGGAACAACTAATGAAAAACTGTTTTTT	CASSWGQGTTNEKLFF